This T cell receptor beta chain was profiled in a study of Graves' ophthalmopathy and Graves' hyperthyroidism. The CDR3 sequence is 16 residues long. Germline assignment: CDR1 MNHEY and CDR2 SMNVEV (reference sequence). The V and J ends lost 0 bases and 0 bases respectively, with 8 bases between them. Transcripts of RNA were the source for amplifying TCR beta CDR3 regions. HTBI-primed first-round RT-PCR preceded second-round multiplex PCR. One entry per CDR3 protein, called by TCRdb with MiXCR from the multiplex PCR reads. The data hold about 180,000 distinct CDR3 sequences, with over 35% observed a single time.

The sample comprised peripheral blood. This sequence was found in a woman aged 40 to 50 with Graves' ophthalmopathy. The chain combines TRBV27 with TRBJ2-2; D is perhaps TRBD1 (6 bases). CDR3 sequence: CASSLSGQTNTGELFF. In DNA form, the CDR3 reads TGTGCCAGCAGTTTATCAGGACAGACGAACACCGGGGAGCTGTTTTTT.